This T cell receptor beta chain was sequenced in a study of blood T cell repertoires in COVID-19. Trimming pared 2 bases from V and 8 bases from J, leaving 13 bases between. This CDR3 is 14 amino acids long. Germline CDR1 SGHTA, CDR2 FQGNSA. How the authors handled the data: Reference gene primers were amplified, and this amplification served to estimate nucleated cell counts. The repertoire was sequenced with immunoSEQ multiplex PCR; TCRdb's copy has only in-frame clones and lacks some. V, J and clone size were drawn from that table, and D and trimming were deduced from the DNA. The repertoire holds 200,000 to 300,000 clones, with over 75% as singletons. This clone was counted between two and nine times.

The V call is TRBV7-2, the J call TRBJ1-5, with D perhaps matching TRBD1 (5 bases). The receptor's source is a woman between 45 and 65 years old with acute COVID-19. Source material: PBMCs or T cells enriched from blood (not recorded which). The CDR3 coding sequence is TGTGCCAGCAGCTTAAAATGGGGGGGTGAGCCCCAGCATTTT. Its protein product is CASSLKWGGEPQHF.